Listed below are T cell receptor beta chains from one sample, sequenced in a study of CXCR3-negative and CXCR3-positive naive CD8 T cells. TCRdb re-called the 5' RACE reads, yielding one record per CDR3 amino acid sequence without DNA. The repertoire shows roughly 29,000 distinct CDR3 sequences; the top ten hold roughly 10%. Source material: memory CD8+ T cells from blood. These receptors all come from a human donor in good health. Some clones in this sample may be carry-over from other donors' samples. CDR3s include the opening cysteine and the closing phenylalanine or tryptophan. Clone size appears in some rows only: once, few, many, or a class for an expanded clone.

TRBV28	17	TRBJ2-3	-	CASSSMGQAERTDTQYF
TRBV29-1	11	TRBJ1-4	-	CSVEGNEKLFF
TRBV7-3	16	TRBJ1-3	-	CASSLKGGSDGNTIYF
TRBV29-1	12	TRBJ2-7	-	CSVEDSGPEQYF
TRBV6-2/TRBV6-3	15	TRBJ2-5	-	CASSYSSGGGETQYF
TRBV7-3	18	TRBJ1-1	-	CASSTFRDREDEGTEAFF
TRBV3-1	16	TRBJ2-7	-	CASSQDSWTGFYEQYF
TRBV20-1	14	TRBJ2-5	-	CSARDWISQETQYF
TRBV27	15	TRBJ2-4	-	CASSLGTGHLNIQYF
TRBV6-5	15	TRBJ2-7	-	CASSYEAVSSYEQYF
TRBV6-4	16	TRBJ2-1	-	CASSDSGRGDYNEQFF
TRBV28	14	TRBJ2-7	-	CASSLQGATYEQYF
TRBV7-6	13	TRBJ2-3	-	CASSLARADTQYF
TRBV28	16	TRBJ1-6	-	CASSETAISYNSPLHF
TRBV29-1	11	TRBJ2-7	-	CSVTFADEQYF
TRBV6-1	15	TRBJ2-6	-	CASSEQGAGANVLTF
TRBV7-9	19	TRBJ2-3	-	CASSSRRTSGYSSTDTQYF
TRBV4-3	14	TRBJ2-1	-	CASSPSGGFYEQFF
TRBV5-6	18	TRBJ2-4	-	CASSLPGQPILAKNIQYF
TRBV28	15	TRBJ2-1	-	CASTYSGFSYNEQFF
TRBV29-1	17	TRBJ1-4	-	CSVGSFRTERSGGKLFF
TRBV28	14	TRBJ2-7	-	CASSLRGGTYEQYF
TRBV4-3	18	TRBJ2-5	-	CASSQEKYRMPSRETQYF
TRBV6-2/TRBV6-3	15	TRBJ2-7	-	CASSYSSGNRYEQYF
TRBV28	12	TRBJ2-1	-	CASWGSWNEQFF
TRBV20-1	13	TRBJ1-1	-	CSARMTGDTEAFF
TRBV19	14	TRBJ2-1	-	CASRTSDAVNEQFF
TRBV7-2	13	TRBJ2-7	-	CASSPSSDYEQYF
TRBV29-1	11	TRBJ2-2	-	CSVAVTGELFF
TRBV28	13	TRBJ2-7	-	CASNLGRGYEQYF
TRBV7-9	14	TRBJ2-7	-	CASSSEVDAYEQYF
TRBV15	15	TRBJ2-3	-	CATSRADRPTDTQYF
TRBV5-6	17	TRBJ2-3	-	CASSGGIKAESTDTQYF
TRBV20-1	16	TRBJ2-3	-	CSARDPQGIRTDAQYF
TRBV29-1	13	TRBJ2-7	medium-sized	CSVDQQGSYEQYF
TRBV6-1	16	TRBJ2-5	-	CASKEDGTGVTETQYF
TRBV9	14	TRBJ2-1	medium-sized	CASSVVSSGNEQFF
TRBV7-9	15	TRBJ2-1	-	CASSPRLAGGHEQFF
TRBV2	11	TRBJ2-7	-	CASGGNDEQYF
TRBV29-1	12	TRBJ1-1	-	CSTLTAGTEAFF
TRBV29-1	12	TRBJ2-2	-	CSGVGVTGELFF
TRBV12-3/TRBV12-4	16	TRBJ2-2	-	CASSLPPGGSTGELFF
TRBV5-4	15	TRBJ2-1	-	CASRLGLAGDNEQFF
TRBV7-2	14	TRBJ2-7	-	CASSSPGQGWEQYF
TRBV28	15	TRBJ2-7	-	CASSLSAEPSYEQYF
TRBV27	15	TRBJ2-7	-	CVSSPTGTGVDEQYF
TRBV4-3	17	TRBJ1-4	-	CASSQYGTVATNEKLFF
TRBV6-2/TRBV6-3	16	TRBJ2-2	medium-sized	CASSHPRTGRDGELFF
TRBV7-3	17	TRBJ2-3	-	CASSFGLAGESTDTQYF
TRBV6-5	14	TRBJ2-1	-	CASSYSDTYNEQFF
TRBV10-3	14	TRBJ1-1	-	CAISEGPLNTEAFF
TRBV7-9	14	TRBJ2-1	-	CASSLDGAWNEQFF
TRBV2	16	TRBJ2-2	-	CASSEGRWIDTGELFF